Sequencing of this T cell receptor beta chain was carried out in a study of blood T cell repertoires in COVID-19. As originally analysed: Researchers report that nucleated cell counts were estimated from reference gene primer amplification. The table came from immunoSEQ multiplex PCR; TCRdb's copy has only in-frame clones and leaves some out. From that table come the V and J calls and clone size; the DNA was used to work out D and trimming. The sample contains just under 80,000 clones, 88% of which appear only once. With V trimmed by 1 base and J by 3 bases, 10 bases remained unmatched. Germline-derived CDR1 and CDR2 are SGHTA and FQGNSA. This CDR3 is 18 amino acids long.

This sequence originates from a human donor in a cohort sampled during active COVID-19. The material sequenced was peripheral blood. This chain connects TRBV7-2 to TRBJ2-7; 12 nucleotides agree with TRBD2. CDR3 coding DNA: TGTGCCAGCAGCTTAGTGGTCGGGACTAGCGGGTTTTACTACGAGCAGTACTTC. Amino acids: CASSLVVGTSGFYYEQYF.